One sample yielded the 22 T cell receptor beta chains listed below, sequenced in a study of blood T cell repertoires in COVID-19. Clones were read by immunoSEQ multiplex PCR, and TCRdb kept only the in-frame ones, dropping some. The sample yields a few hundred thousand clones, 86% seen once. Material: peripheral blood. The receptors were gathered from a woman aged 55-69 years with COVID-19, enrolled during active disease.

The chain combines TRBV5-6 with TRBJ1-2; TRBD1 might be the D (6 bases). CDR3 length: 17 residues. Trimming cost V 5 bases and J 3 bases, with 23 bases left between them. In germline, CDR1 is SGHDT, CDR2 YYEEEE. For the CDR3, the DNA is TGTGCCAGCAGTTACGGGTCAGGGGCGATCCTCTACTATGGCTACACCTTC. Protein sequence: CASSYGSGAILYYGYTF. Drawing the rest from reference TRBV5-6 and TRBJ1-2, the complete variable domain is DAGVTQSPTHLIKTRGQQVTLRCSPKSGHDTVSWYQQALGQGPQFIFQYYEEEERQRGNFPDRFSGHQFPNYSSELNVNALLLGDSALYLCASSYGSGAILYYGYTFGSGTRLTVV.

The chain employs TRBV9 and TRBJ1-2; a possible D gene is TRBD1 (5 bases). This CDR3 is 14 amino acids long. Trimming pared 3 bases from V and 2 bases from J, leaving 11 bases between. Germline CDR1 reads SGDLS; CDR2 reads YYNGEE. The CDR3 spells CASSGRRGNYGYTF. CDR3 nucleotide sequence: TGTGCCAGCAGCGGGCGCCGGGGGAACTATGGCTACACCTTC.

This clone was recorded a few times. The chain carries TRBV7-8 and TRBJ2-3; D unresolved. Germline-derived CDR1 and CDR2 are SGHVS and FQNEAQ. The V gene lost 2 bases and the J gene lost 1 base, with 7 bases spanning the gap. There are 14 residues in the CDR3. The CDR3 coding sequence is TGTGCCAGCAGCTTATCTGGCCGCACAGATACGCAGTATTTT. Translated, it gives CASSLSGRTDTQYF.

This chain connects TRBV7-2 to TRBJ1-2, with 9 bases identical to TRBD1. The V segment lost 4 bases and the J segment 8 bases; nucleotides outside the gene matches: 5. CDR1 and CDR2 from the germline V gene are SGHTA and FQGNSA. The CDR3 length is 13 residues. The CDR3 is CASSWDREGGYTF. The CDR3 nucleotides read TGTGCCAGCAGCTGGGACAGGGAAGGAGGCTACACCTTC.

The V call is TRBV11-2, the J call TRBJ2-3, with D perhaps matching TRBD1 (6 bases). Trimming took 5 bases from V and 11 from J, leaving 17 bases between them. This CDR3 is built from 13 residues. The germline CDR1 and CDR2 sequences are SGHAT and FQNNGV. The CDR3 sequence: CASSPDQQGQQYF. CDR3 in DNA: TGTGCCAGCAGCCCCGACCAGCAGGGACAGCAGTATTTT. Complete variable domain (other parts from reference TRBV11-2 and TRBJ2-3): EAGVAQSPRYKIIEKRQSVAFWCNPISGHATLYWYQQILGQGPKLLIQFQNNGVVDDSQLPKDRFSAERLKGVDSTLKIQPAKLEDSAVYLCASSPDQQGQQYFGPGTRLTVL.

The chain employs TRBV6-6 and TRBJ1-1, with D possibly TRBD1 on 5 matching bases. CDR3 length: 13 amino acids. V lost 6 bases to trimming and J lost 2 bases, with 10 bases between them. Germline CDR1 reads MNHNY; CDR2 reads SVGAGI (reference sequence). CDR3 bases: TGTGCCAGCAGAAACAGGTTAAACACTGAAGCTTTCTTT. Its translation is CASRNRLNTEAFF.

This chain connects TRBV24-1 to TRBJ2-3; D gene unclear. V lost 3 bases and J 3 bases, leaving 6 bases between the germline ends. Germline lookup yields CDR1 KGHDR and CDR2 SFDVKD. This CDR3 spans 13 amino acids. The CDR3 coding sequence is TGTGCCACCAGTGATACATTTACAGATACGCAGTATTTT. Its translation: CATSDTFTDTQYF.

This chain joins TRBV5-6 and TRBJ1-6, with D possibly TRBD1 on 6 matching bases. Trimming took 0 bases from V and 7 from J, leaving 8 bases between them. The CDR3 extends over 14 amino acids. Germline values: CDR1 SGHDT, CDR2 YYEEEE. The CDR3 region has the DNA TGTGCCAGCAGCTTGGGGACAGAGAATTCACCCCTCCACTTT. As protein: CASSLGTENSPLHF. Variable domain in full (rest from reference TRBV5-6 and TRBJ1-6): DAGVTQSPTHLIKTRGQQVTLRCSPKSGHDTVSWYQQALGQGPQFIFQYYEEEERQRGNFPDRFSGHQFPNYSSELNVNALLLGDSALYLCASSLGTENSPLHFGNGTRLTVT.

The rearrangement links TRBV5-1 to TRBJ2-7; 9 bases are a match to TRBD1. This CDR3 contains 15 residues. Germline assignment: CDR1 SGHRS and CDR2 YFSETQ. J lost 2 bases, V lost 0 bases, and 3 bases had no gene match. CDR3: CASSLVGTGPYEQYF. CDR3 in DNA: TGCGCCAGCAGCTTGGTGGGGACAGGGCCCTACGAGCAGTACTTC.

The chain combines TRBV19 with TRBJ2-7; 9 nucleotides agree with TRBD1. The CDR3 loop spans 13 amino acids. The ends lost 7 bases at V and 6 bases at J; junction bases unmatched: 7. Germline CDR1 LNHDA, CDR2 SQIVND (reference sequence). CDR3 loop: CASTGTGTSEQYF. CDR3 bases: TGTGCCAGTACCGGGACAGGGACCTCCGAGCAGTACTTC.

The CDR3 DNA reads as TGTGCCAGCAGTGAATTTCCGAGAGGCTCCACTGAAGCTTTCTTT. Its protein product is CASSEFPRGSTEAFF. The chain has TRBV6-1 and TRBJ1-1; D is ambiguous. Between the trimmed V and J ends, which lost 2 bases and 4 bases, there was a span of 14 bases. The CDR3 contains 15 residues. Germline values: CDR1 MNHNS, CDR2 SASEGT.

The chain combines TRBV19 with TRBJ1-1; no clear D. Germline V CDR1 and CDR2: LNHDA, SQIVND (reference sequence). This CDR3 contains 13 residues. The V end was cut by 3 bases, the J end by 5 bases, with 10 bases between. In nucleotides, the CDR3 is TGTGCCAGTAGTATTGGAATGAGGACTGAAGCTTTCTTT. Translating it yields CASSIGMRTEAFF. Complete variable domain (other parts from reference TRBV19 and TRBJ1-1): DGGITQSPKYLFRKEGQNVTLSCEQNLNHDAMYWYRQDPGQGLRLIYYSQIVNDFQKGDIAEGYSVSREKKESFPLTVTSAQKNPTAFYLCASSIGMRTEAFFGQGTRLTVV.

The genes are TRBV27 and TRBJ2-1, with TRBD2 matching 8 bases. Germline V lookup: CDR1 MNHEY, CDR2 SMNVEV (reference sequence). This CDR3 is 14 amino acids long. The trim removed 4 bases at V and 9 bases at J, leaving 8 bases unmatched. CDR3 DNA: TGTGCCAGCAGTTACGGACTAGCAGGCGGTGAGCAGTTCTTC. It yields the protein CASSYGLAGGEQFF.

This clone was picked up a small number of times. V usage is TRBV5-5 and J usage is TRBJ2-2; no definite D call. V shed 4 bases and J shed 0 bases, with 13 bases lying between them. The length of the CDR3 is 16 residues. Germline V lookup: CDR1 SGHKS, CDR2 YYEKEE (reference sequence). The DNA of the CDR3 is TGTGCCAGCAGCCGACTTGACTCCGCGAACACCGGGGAGCTGTTTTTT. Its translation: CASSRLDSANTGELFF.

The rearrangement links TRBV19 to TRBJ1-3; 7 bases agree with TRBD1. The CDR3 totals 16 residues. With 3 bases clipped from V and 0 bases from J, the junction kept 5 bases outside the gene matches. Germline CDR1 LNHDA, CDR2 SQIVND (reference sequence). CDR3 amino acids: CASSITGDHSGNTIYF. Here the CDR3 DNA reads TGTGCCAGTAGTATTACAGGGGATCACTCTGGAAACACCATATATTTT.

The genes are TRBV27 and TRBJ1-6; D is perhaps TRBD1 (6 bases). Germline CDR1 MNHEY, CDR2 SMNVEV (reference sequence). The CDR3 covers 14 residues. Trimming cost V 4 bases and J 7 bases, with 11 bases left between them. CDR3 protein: CASSSYRVNSPLHF. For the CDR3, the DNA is TGTGCCAGCAGTTCATACAGGGTAAATTCACCCCTCCACTTT.

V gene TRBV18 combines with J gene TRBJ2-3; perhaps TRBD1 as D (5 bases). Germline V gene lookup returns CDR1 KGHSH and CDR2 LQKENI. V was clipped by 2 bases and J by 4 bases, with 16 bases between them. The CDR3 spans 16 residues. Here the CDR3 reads CASSPVMAGKADTQYF. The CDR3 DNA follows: TGTGCCAGCTCACCAGTCATGGCAGGGAAGGCAGATACGCAGTATTTT.

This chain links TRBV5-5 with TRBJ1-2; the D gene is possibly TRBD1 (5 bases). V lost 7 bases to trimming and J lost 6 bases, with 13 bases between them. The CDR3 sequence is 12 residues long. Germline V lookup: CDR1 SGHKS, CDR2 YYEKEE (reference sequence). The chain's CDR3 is CASGRGRDGYTF. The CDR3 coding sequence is TGTGCCAGCGGGCGGGGCAGGGATGGCTACACCTTC. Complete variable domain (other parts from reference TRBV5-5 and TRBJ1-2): DAGVTQSPTHLIKTRGQQVTLRCSPISGHKSVSWYQQVLGQGPQFIFQYYEKEERGRGNFPDRFSARQFPNYSSELNVNALLLGDSALYLCASGRGRDGYTFGSGTRLTVV.

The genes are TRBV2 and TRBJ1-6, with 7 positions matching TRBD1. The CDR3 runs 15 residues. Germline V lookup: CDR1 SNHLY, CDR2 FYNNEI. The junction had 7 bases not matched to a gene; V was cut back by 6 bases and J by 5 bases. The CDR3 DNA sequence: TGTGCCAGCAGAACCGACAGGGTGGATAATTCACCCCTCCACTTT. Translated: CASRTDRVDNSPLHF.

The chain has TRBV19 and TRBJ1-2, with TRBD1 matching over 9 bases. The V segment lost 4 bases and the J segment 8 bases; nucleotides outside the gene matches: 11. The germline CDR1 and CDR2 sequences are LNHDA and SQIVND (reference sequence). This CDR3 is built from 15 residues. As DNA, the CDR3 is TGTGCCAGTAGTAGATCAACAGGGGGCGCGTGGGGCTACACCTTC. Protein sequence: CASSRSTGGAWGYTF.

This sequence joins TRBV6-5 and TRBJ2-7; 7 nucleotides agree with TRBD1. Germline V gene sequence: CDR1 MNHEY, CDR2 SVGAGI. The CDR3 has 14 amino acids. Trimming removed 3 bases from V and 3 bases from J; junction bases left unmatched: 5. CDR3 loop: CASSYETGHYEQYF. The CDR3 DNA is TGTGCCAGCAGTTATGAGACAGGGCACTACGAGCAGTACTTC.

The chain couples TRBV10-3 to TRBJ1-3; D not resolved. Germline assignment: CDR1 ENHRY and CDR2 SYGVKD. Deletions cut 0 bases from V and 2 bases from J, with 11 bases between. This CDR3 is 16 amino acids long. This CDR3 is CAISESRDRPGNTIYF. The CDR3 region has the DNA TGTGCCATCAGTGAGTCGAGGGATCGGCCTGGAAACACCATATATTTT.